What follows is one T cell receptor beta chain and its context. The CDR3 length is 15 residues. Per the germline V gene, CDR1 is SGHAT and CDR2 is FQNNGV. The V segment lost 5 bases and the J segment 5 bases; nucleotides outside the gene matches: 9. Source study methods: The assay estimated nucleated cells by amplifying reference gene primers. Assay used: immunoSEQ multiplex PCR; TCRdb lists only in-frame clones, some missing. For V, J and clone size, that table is used; D and trimming come from the DNA. The data contain a few hundred thousand clones, over 75% of them singletons. This sample is drawn from a study of blood T cell repertoires in COVID-19. Across the whole study: Donors in the United States, Italy and Spain gave samples during acute or convalescent COVID-19. Nucleic acid was either cDNA or gDNA, and it came from T cells, B-cell-depleted T cells, or PBMCs.

This sequence joins TRBV11-2 and TRBJ2-5; 9 bases match TRBD2. The sequence came from a woman between 70 and 85 years old with acute or convalescent COVID-19. The specimen was peripheral blood. CDR3 in amino acids: CASSEPSGAGETQYF. The CDR3 region has the DNA TGTGCCAGCAGCGAACCTAGCGGGGCTGGGGAGACCCAGTACTTC.